Following are 22 T cell receptor beta chains from one sample sequenced in a study of blood T cell repertoires in COVID-19. TCRdb keeps only in-frame clones here, not all; method: immunoSEQ multiplex PCR. The table lists roughly 200,000 clones, more than 75% of them singletons. Source material: peripheral blood. Source of these receptors: a woman aged 45-65 years with active or convalescent COVID-19.

This rearrangement joins TRBV28 to TRBJ1-4, with 10 bases aligning to TRBD1. Trimming cost V 6 bases and J 8 bases; bases outside gene matches: 6. The CDR3 is made up of 14 amino acids. From germline, CDR1 is MDHEN and CDR2 SYDVKM. CDR3 in DNA: TGTGCCAGCAGGCGACAGGGGGCGCGCGAAAAACTGTTTTTT. As protein: CASRRQGAREKLFF.

The chain employs TRBV5-6 and TRBJ2-7; TRBD2 matches at 10 bases. This CDR3 has 16 amino acids. The germline CDR1 and CDR2 sequences are SGHDT and YYEEEE. The V segment lost 4 bases and the J segment 4 bases; nucleotides outside the gene matches: 11. The CDR3 sequence: CASSPEPSGRVYEQYF. In nucleotides, the CDR3 is TGTGCCAGCAGCCCGGAGCCCAGCGGGAGGGTATACGAGCAGTACTTC.

The V and J genes are TRBV7-8 and TRBJ1-5; 9 nucleotides align to TRBD1. Losses at the gene ends were 5 bases for V and 0 bases for J; bases not matched to a gene: 5. The germline gives CDR1 SGHVS, CDR2 FQNEAQ. This CDR3 contains 16 residues. The CDR3 DNA is TGTGCCAGCAGCGGAGGGACAGGGCTTAGCAATCAGCCCCAGCATTTT. It specifies CASSGGTGLSNQPQHF.

This sequence joins TRBV28 and TRBJ2-1; TRBD2 matches 11 bases. V dropped 5 bases and J dropped 4; count of bases not matched to a gene: 13. The germline gives CDR1 MDHEN, CDR2 SYDVKM. This CDR3 comprises 18 residues. The CDR3 region has the DNA TGTGCCAGCAGTGGACCCGGGACTAGCGGAAAACTTTACAATGAGCAGTTCTTC. This encodes CASSGPGTSGKLYNEQFF.

The chain links TRBV7-2 to TRBJ1-4, with 11 bases that match TRBD1. Germline CDR1 SGHTA, CDR2 FQGNSA. The J segment lost 6 bases and the V segment lost 7 bases, leaving 13 bases of the junction unmatched. This CDR3 has 17 amino acids. In DNA form, the CDR3 reads TGTGCCAGCACCTGGACAGGGGGCGCAGCGGGAGATGAAAAACTGTTTTTT. This sequence encodes CASTWTGGAAGDEKLFF.

J is TRBJ2-5 and V is TRBV24-1; 12 nucleotides line up with TRBD2. V was pared by 2 bases and J by 5 bases, with 2 bases of the junction left unmatched. Germline V CDR1 and CDR2: KGHDR, SFDVKD. The CDR3 length is 15 residues. The CDR3 nucleotides read TGTGCCACCAGTGATTGGACTAGCGGGGAGGAGACCCAGTACTTC. This encodes CATSDWTSGEETQYF.

The chain joins TRBV21-1 to TRBJ2-7; the D call of TRBD1 is as the table states it, not checked on the DNA. TRBV21-1 is marked as a pseudogene. This CDR3 comprises 13 residues. This chain's CDR3 is CASSPEYPYEQYF. DNA for the CDR3: TGTGCCAGCAGTCCAGAATACCCCTACGAGCAGTACTTC.

The chain couples TRBV6-2 or TRBV6-3 to TRBJ1-2; 7 bases fit TRBD1. Germline V gives CDR1 MNHEY, CDR2 SVGEGT. Unmatched junction bases numbered 6, after V lost 0 bases and J lost 8 bases. The CDR3 loop spans 14 amino acids. This chain's CDR3 is CASSYSKQGIGYTF. As DNA, the CDR3 is TGTGCCAGCAGTTACTCGAAACAGGGGATAGGCTACACCTTC.

The chain recombines TRBV4-3 with TRBJ1-5; TRBD1 matches at 7 bases. CDR3 length: 16 residues. V shed 0 bases, J shed 3 bases, and the junction held 5 bases outside the gene matches. Per germline, CDR1 LGHNA and CDR2 YSLEER. The CDR3 sequence: CASSQDLQGLNQPQHF. As DNA, the CDR3 is TGCGCCAGCAGCCAAGATCTACAGGGGCTCAATCAGCCCCAGCATTTT.

The rearrangement links TRBV3-1 (or the pseudogene TRBV3-2) to TRBJ2-1, with 10 bases that match TRBD1. V lost 2 bases, J lost 7 bases, and 5 bases stayed unmatched. This CDR3 comprises 15 residues. Germline CDR1 LGHDT, CDR2 YNNKEL (reference sequence). The CDR3 region has the DNA TGTGCCAGCAGCCAAATGGGGACAGGGGATAATGAGCAGTTCTTC. Amino acids: CASSQMGTGDNEQFF.

The chain employs TRBV14 and TRBJ1-2; D possibly corresponds to TRBD1 (5 bases). V was trimmed by 0 bases and J by 8 bases, leaving 16 bases between them. Germline values: CDR1 SGHDN, CDR2 FVKESK. CDR3 length: 15 amino acids. The CDR3, as DNA: TGTGCCAGCAGCCAAGATATCGGCGGGGGGGGAGGCTACACCTTC. Translated: CASSQDIGGGGGYTF.

The gene calls are TRBV7-3 and TRBJ2-1; 11 nucleotides match TRBD2. The CDR3 contains 16 residues. Germline V gene data show CDR1 as SGHTA and CDR2 as FQGTGA. V shed 1 base, J shed 6 bases, and the junction held 5 bases outside the gene matches. The CDR3: CASSLMLAGGSNEQFF. In DNA, the CDR3 is TGTGCCAGCAGCTTAATGCTAGCGGGAGGTTCCAATGAGCAGTTCTTC. The whole variable domain, filled in from reference TRBV7-3 and TRBJ2-1, reads GAGVSQTPSNKVTEKGKYVELRCDPISGHTALYWYRQSLGQGPEFLIYFQGTGAADDSGLPNDRFFAVRPEGSVSTLKIQRTERGDSAVYLCASSLMLAGGSNEQFFGPGTRLTVL.

The CDR3 DNA is TGTGCCAGCAGCCAAGCGGGTGACCTGGGAGAGACCCAGTACTTC. Protein: CASSQAGDLGETQYF. The chain couples TRBV3-1 (or the pseudogene TRBV3-2) to TRBJ2-5, with D uncertain. Deletions cut 1 base from V and 4 bases from J, with 13 bases between. CDR1 is LGHDT, CDR2 YNNKEL, per germline (reference sequence). The CDR3 has 15 residues.

In its sample, this clone was seen a few times. Written as DNA, the CDR3 is TGTGCCAGCAAAACCCCCGGGACAGGAGACCTGGGCTACACCTTC. Translating gives CASKTPGTGDLGYTF. The chain recombines TRBV19 with TRBJ1-2, with 8 bases matching TRBD1. After removal of 9 bases from V and 8 bases from J, the junction contained 17 bases not matched to a gene. The CDR3 loop spans 15 amino acids. The germline V gene has CDR1 LNHDA and CDR2 SQIVND (reference sequence).

This chain joins TRBV20-1 and TRBJ2-5; TRBD1 might be the D (6 bases). V was trimmed by 6 bases and J by 3 bases, leaving 8 bases between them. The CDR3 is made up of 11 amino acids. Per germline, CDR1 DFQATT and CDR2 SNEGSKA (reference sequence). The CDR3 nucleotides read TGCAGTGCGCACAGGGAAGAGACCCAGTACTTC. Translated, it gives CSAHREETQYF.

CDR3 loop: CASSQGPGFSYEQYF. The CDR3, as DNA: TGTGCCAGCAGCCAAGGTCCAGGGTTCTCCTACGAGCAGTACTTC. This chain connects TRBV3-1 (or the pseudogene TRBV3-2) to TRBJ2-7, with D perhaps matching TRBD1 (5 bases). Trimming removed 1 base at V and 0 bases at J, with 10 bases between. The CDR3 runs to 15 residues. Germline CDR1 and CDR2: LGHDT and YNNKEL (reference sequence).

The gene calls are TRBV6-5 and TRBJ2-5, with TRBD2 matching 11 bases. Trimming removed 2 bases from V and 5 bases from J; junction bases left unmatched: 4. Germline CDR1 MNHEY, CDR2 SVGAGI. The CDR3 has 15 residues. The CDR3 spells CASSYTSGRVETQYF. The CDR3 coding sequence is TGTGCCAGCAGTTACACTAGCGGGAGAGTCGAGACCCAGTACTTC.

This chain links TRBV19 with TRBJ1-5; D remains ambiguous. CDR3 length: 14 residues. Germline V lookup: CDR1 LNHDA, CDR2 SQIVND (reference sequence). Deletions cut 1 base from V and 2 bases from J, with 6 bases between. The CDR3 nucleotides read TGTGCCAGTAGTATAGTACGAGGCAATCAGCCCCAGCATTTT. Its protein product is CASSIVRGNQPQHF.

The J gene is TRBJ1-2, the V gene TRBV6-5, with TRBD1 matching 9 bases. V was clipped by 8 bases and J by 7 bases; unmatched bases: 11. Germline-derived CDR1 and CDR2 are MNHEY and SVGAGI. This CDR3 has 14 residues. CDR3 residues: CASRPNRGQGGYTF. The CDR3 nucleotides read TGTGCCAGCCGGCCGAACAGGGGGCAGGGTGGCTACACCTTC.

The J gene is TRBJ1-2, the V gene TRBV19; TRBD1 is a possible D gene (5 bases). V was trimmed by 6 bases and J by 4 bases, leaving 9 bases between them. Germline loops: CDR1 LNHDA, CDR2 SQIVND (reference sequence). The CDR3 extends over 12 amino acids. The CDR3 sequence: CASSYQGYGYTF. The CDR3 DNA sequence: TGTGCCAGTAGCTACCAGGGCTATGGCTACACCTTC. Full variable domain (rest looked up from reference TRBV19 and TRBJ1-2): DGGITQSPKYLFRKEGQNVTLSCEQNLNHDAMYWYRQDPGQGLRLIYYSQIVNDFQKGDIAEGYSVSREKKESFPLTVTSAQKNPTAFYLCASSYQGYGYTFGSGTRLTVV.

The rearrangement joins TRBV4-3 to TRBJ2-3; 11 positions agree with TRBD2. This CDR3 spans 17 amino acids. The germline V gene encodes CDR1 LGHNA and CDR2 YSLEER. V gave up 0 bases and J gave up 2 bases; unmatched junction bases: 4. This CDR3 reads CASSQERTSGPTDTQYF. Here the CDR3 DNA reads TGCGCCAGCAGCCAAGAACGGACTAGCGGGCCCACAGATACGCAGTATTTT.

This chain joins TRBV7-8 and TRBJ2-5; TRBD2 matches at 9 bases. V shed 5 bases, J shed 3 bases, and the junction held 7 bases outside the gene matches. The CDR3 runs to 15 residues. CDR1 SGHVS and CDR2 FQNEAQ come from the germline V gene. The CDR3 nucleotides read TGTGCCAGCAGCCCTTCCGCTAGCGGGGAAGAGACCCAGTACTTC. Translated, it gives CASSPSASGEETQYF.